A selection of T cell receptor beta chains follows, all from one sample in a study of cytomegalovirus exposure and HLA in healthy donors. Some clones are missing from TCRdb's copy, which holds only in-frame ones; the method was immunoSEQ multiplex PCR. The sample records fewer than 250,000 clones, 60% to 80% being singletons. The sample was PBMCs. These receptors came from a woman aged 25 to 39 in good health and CMV-seropositive. Each CDR3 is given with its conserved first and last residue. The order of the fields is CDR3 protein, CDR3 DNA, V gene, clone size, D gene, J gene. The D gene is left open where the match is weak. Clone size is not always given. Where it is, it says once, few, many or a class for expanded clones.

cdr3_aa: CASSLALSGSSYNEQFF; cdr3_nt: TGTGCCAGCAGCTTAGCGCTCAGCGGGAGCTCCTACAATGAGCAGTTCTTC; v_call: TRBV7-2; clone_size: NA; d_call: TRBD2; j_call: TRBJ2-1
cdr3_aa: CASSFGRITLASGELFF; cdr3_nt: TGTGCCAGCAGTTTTGGGCGAATAACTTTGGCGTCCGGGGAGCTGTTTTTT; v_call: TRBV28; clone_size: once; d_call: NA; j_call: TRBJ2-2
cdr3_aa: CASKKNSPYRELFF; cdr3_nt: TGTGCCAGCAAGAAAAACAGTCCCTACCGGGAGCTGTTTTTT; v_call: TRBV6-5; clone_size: once; d_call: NA; j_call: TRBJ2-2
cdr3_aa: CASSLTGGGNEQFF; cdr3_nt: TGCGCCAGCAGCTTGACAGGGGGGGGCAATGAGCAGTTCTTC; v_call: TRBV5-1; clone_size: NA; d_call: NA; j_call: TRBJ2-1
cdr3_aa: CASSSPGTSGPFSQFF; cdr3_nt: TGTGCCAGCAGCTCCCCCGGGACTAGCGGGCCCTTCTCGCAGTTCTTC; v_call: TRBV5-4; clone_size: NA; d_call: TRBD2; j_call: TRBJ2-1
cdr3_aa: CASSAAGTSGSEQFF; cdr3_nt: TGTGCCAGCAGTGCAGCCGGGACTAGCGGCAGTGAGCAGTTCTTC; v_call: TRBV2; clone_size: few; d_call: TRBD2; j_call: TRBJ2-1
cdr3_aa: CASSLPGIMNTEAFF; cdr3_nt: TGCGCCAGCAGCTTACCAGGAATTATGAACACTGAAGCTTTCTTT; v_call: TRBV4-1; clone_size: NA; d_call: NA; j_call: TRBJ1-1
cdr3_aa: CASSGTGTGTFFLHEQYF; cdr3_nt: TGTGCCAGCAGCGGAACCGGGACAGGGACTTTTTTCCTCCACGAGCAGTACTTC; v_call: TRBV7-9; clone_size: few; d_call: TRBD1; j_call: TRBJ2-7
cdr3_aa: CASSLKGLAGSYQETQYF; cdr3_nt: TGCGCCAGCAGCCTAAAGGGACTAGCGGGCTCGTACCAAGAGACCCAGTACTTC; v_call: TRBV5-1; clone_size: once; d_call: TRBD2; j_call: TRBJ2-5
cdr3_aa: CASSPETGNQPQHF; cdr3_nt: TGTGCCAGCTCACCTGAGACAGGGAACCAGCCCCAGCATTTT; v_call: TRBV18; clone_size: NA; d_call: TRBD1; j_call: TRBJ1-5
cdr3_aa: CASSDRQVSYEQYF; cdr3_nt: TGTGCCAGCAGTGACCGACAGGTCTCCTACGAGCAGTACTTC; v_call: TRBV2; clone_size: NA; d_call: NA; j_call: TRBJ2-7
cdr3_aa: CASTLPSYEQYF; cdr3_nt: TGTGCCAGCACCCTTCCTTCCTACGAGCAGTACTTC; v_call: TRBV27; clone_size: NA; d_call: NA; j_call: TRBJ2-7
cdr3_aa: CSSSPLAGGDEQYF; cdr3_nt: TGTTCCAGCAGCCCTCTAGCGGGAGGCGACGAGCAGTACTTC; v_call: TRBV7-9; clone_size: NA; d_call: TRBD2; j_call: TRBJ2-7
cdr3_aa: CASSPVTGYNQPQHF; cdr3_nt: TGTGCCAGCTCACCAGTGACAGGTTACAATCAGCCCCAGCATTTT; v_call: TRBV18; clone_size: NA; d_call: NA; j_call: TRBJ1-5
cdr3_aa: CASSLVGADEKLFF; cdr3_nt: TGCGCCAGCAGCTTGGTGGGGGCCGATGAAAAACTGTTTTTT; v_call: TRBV5-1; clone_size: NA; d_call: NA; j_call: TRBJ1-4
cdr3_aa: CASSARSGTQETQYF; cdr3_nt: TGTGCCAGCAGTGCTCGTAGCGGGACCCAAGAGACCCAGTACTTC; v_call: TRBV2; clone_size: NA; d_call: TRBD2; j_call: TRBJ2-5
cdr3_aa: CASSVPRGWTEAFF; cdr3_nt: TGTGCCAGCAGTGTGCCCAGGGGTTGGACTGAAGCTTTCTTT; v_call: TRBV28; clone_size: NA; d_call: NA; j_call: TRBJ1-1
cdr3_aa: CASKGGGTGAYEQYF; cdr3_nt: TGTGCCAGCAAGGGGGGAGGGACAGGGGCCTACGAGCAGTACTTC; v_call: TRBV2; clone_size: NA; d_call: TRBD1; j_call: TRBJ2-7
cdr3_aa: CASSSSGGAYEQYF; cdr3_nt: TGCGCCAGCAGCTCTAGCGGGGGAGCCTACGAGCAGTACTTC; v_call: TRBV5-1; clone_size: once; d_call: TRBD2; j_call: TRBJ2-7
cdr3_aa: CASSLVPGDYGYTF; cdr3_nt: TGTGCCAGCAGCTTGGTCCCAGGGGACTATGGCTACACCTTC; v_call: TRBV5-5; clone_size: NA; d_call: NA; j_call: TRBJ1-2
cdr3_aa: CASSSGLAGELFF; cdr3_nt: TGTGCCAGCAGCTCCGGACTTGCCGGGGAGCTGTTTTTT; v_call: TRBV5-8; clone_size: NA; d_call: NA; j_call: TRBJ2-2
cdr3_aa: CASSLFVGNQPQHF; cdr3_nt: TGTGCCAGCAGTTTATTCGTAGGCAATCAGCCCCAGCATTTT; v_call: TRBV28; clone_size: NA; d_call: NA; j_call: TRBJ1-5
cdr3_aa: CASSLTGFPDTQYF; cdr3_nt: TGTGCCAGCAGTTTAACGGGTTTTCCAGATACGCAGTATTTT; v_call: TRBV28; clone_size: NA; d_call: NA; j_call: TRBJ2-3
cdr3_aa: CAWSVCAPASGRAYEQYF; cdr3_nt: TGTGCCTGGAGCGTGTGTGCCCCCGCTAGCGGGAGGGCCTACGAGCAGTACTTC; v_call: TRBV30; clone_size: once; d_call: TRBD2; j_call: TRBJ2-7
cdr3_aa: CSVNKGQSNTEAFF; cdr3_nt: TGCAGCGTGAACAAGGGACAGTCGAACACTGAAGCTTTCTTT; v_call: TRBV29-1; clone_size: NA; d_call: TRBD1; j_call: TRBJ1-1
cdr3_aa: CASAMGNTIYF; cdr3_nt: TGTGCCAGCGCGATGGGAAACACCATATATTTT; v_call: TRBV6-1; clone_size: NA; d_call: NA; j_call: TRBJ1-3
cdr3_aa: CATSKLGDRGLTDTQYF; cdr3_nt: TGTGCCACCAGCAAGCTAGGGGACAGGGGTTTAACAGATACGCAGTATTTT; v_call: TRBV15; clone_size: NA; d_call: TRBD1; j_call: TRBJ2-3
cdr3_aa: CASSDEASGGYNEQFF; cdr3_nt: TGTGCCAGCAGTGACGAGGCTAGCGGGGGATACAATGAGCAGTTCTTC; v_call: TRBV6-4; clone_size: few; d_call: TRBD2; j_call: TRBJ2-1
cdr3_aa: CASSENKRYTGELFF; cdr3_nt: TGTGCCAGCAGTGAAAACAAGCGCTACACCGGGGAGCTGTTTTTT; v_call: TRBV6-1; clone_size: NA; d_call: NA; j_call: TRBJ2-2
cdr3_aa: CASSPKRGFGSGSGNTIYF; cdr3_nt: TGCGCCAGCAGCCCAAAACGGGGATTTGGATCAGGCTCTGGAAACACCATATATTTT; v_call: TRBV4-1; clone_size: NA; d_call: NA; j_call: TRBJ1-3
cdr3_aa: CASSDGRTWTYGYTF; cdr3_nt: TGTGCCAGCAGTGACGGCCGGACATGGACCTATGGCTACACCTTC; v_call: TRBV25-1; clone_size: few; d_call: NA; j_call: TRBJ1-2